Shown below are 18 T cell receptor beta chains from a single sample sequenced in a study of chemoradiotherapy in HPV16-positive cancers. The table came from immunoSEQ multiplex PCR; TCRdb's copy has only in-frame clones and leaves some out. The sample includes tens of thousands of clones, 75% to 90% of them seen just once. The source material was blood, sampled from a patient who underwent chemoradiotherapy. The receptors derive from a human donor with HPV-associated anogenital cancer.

CDR3 loop: CASSLGYSADTQYF. The CDR3 coding sequence is TGTGCCAGCAGCTTAGGGTACAGTGCAGATACGCAGTATTTT. This chain links TRBV7-2 with TRBJ2-3; D uncertain. The CDR3 contains 14 residues. Deletions cut 1 base from V and 4 bases from J, with 9 bases between. CDR1 is SGHTA, CDR2 FQGNSA, per germline.

The CDR3 is CASRVGAGGPRVEETQYF. In nucleotides, the CDR3 is TGTGCCAGCAGGGTTGGGGCGGGGGGGCCTCGGGTAGAAGAGACCCAGTACTTC. V usage is TRBV6-8 and J usage is TRBJ2-5, with 9 bases fitting TRBD2. The germline gives CDR1 MNHGY, CDR2 SAAAGT. V lost 6 bases to trimming and J lost 3 bases; unmatched junction nucleotides: 17. The CDR3 sequence is 18 residues long.

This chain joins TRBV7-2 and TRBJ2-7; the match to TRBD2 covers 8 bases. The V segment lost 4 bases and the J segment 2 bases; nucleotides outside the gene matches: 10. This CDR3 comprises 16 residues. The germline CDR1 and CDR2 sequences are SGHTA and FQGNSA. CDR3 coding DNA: TGTGCCAGCAGCTCCGCCACGCGGGGGGTGACCTACGAGCAGTACTTC. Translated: CASSSATRGVTYEQYF.

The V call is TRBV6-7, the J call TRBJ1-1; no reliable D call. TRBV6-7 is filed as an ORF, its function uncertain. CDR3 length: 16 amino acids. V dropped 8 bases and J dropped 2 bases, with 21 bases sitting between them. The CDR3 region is CASCVGPRLQNTEAFF. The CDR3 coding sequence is TGTGCCAGCTGCGTAGGGCCAAGACTCCAAAACACTGAAGCTTTCTTT.

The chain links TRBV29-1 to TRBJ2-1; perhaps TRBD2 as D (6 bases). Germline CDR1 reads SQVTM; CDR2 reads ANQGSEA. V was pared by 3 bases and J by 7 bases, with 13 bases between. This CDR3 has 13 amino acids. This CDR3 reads CSVEGLAPNEQFF. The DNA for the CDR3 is TGCAGCGTTGAGGGTCTAGCGCCTAATGAGCAGTTCTTC.

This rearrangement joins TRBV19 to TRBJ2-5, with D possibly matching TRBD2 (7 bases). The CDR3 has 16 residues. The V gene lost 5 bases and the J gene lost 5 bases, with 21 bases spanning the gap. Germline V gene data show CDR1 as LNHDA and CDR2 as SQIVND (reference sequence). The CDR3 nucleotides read TGTGCCAGTAGTCCGGGTCCGGGGGGCCGTGATGAGACCCAGTACTTC. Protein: CASSPGPGGRDETQYF. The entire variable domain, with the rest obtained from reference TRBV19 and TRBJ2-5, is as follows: DGGITQSPKYLFRKEGQNVTLSCEQNLNHDAMYWYRQDPGQGLRLIYYSQIVNDFQKGDIAEGYSVSREKKESFPLTVTSAQKNPTAFYLCASSPGPGGRDETQYFGPGTRLLVL.

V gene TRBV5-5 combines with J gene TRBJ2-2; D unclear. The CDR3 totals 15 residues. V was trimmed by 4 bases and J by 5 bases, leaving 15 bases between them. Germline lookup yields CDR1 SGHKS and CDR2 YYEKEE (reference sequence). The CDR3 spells CASSALGSSTGELFF. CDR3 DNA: TGTGCCAGCAGCGCGCTGGGTAGCTCGACCGGGGAGCTGTTTTTT.

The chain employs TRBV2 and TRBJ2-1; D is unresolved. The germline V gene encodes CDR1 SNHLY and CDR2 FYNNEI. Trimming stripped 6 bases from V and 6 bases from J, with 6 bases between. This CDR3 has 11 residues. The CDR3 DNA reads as TGTGCCAGCAGAGGCGGCAATGAGCAGTTCTTC. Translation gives CASRGGNEQFF.

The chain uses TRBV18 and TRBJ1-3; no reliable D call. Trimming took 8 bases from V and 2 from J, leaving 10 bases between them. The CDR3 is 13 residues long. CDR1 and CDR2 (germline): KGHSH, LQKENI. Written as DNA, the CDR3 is TGTGCCAGCGCCACGGGCCCTGGAAACACCATATATTTT. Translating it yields CASATGPGNTIYF. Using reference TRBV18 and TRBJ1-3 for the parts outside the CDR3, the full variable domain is NAGVMQNPRHLVRRRGQEARLRCSPMKGHSHVYWYRQLPEEGLKFMVYLQKENIIDESGMPKERFSAEFPKEGPSILRIQQVVRGDSAAYFCASATGPGNTIYFGEGSWLTVV.

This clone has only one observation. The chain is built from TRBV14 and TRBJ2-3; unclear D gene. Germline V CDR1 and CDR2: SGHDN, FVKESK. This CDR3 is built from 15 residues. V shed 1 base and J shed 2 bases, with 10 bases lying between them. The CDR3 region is CASSQVGSPTDTQYF. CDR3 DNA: TGTGCCAGCAGCCAAGTAGGTAGCCCCACAGATACGCAGTATTTT.

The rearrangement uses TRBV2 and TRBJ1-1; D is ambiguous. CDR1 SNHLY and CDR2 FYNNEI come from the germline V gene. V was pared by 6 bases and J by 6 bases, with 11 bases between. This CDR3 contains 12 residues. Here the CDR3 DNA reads TGTGCCAGCAGAGTTACAGAGGCTGAAGCTTTCTTT. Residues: CASRVTEAEAFF.

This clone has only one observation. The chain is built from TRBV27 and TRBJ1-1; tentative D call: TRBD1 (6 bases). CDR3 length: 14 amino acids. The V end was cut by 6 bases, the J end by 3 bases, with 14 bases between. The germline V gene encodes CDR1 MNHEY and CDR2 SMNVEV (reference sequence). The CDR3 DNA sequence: TGTGCCAGCAGGACCCGGGACATCCACACTGAAGCTTTCTTT. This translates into CASRTRDIHTEAFF.

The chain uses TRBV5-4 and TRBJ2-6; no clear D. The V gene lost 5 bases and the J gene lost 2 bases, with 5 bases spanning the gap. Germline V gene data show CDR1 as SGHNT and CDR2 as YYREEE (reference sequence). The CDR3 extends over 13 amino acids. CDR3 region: CASRTTGANVLTF. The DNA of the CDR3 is TGTGCCAGCAGAACTACTGGGGCCAACGTCCTGACTTTC.

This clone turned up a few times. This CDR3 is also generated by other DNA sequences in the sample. The CDR3 loop is CASSELEGETQYF. CDR3 DNA sequence: TGTGCCAGCAGTGAATTAGAGGGGGAGACCCAGTACTTC. J is TRBJ2-5 and V is TRBV2, with D perhaps TRBD1 or TRBD2 (5 bases each). In germline, CDR1 is SNHLY, CDR2 FYNNEI. This CDR3 spans 13 amino acids. Trimming removed 2 bases at V and 5 bases at J, with 9 bases between.

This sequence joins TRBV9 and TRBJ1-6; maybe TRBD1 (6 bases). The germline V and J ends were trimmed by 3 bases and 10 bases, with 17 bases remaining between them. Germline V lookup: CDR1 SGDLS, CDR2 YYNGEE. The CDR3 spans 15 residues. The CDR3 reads CASSEQGTIGSPLHF. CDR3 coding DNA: TGTGCCAGCAGCGAACAGGGAACCATTGGATCACCCCTCCACTTT.

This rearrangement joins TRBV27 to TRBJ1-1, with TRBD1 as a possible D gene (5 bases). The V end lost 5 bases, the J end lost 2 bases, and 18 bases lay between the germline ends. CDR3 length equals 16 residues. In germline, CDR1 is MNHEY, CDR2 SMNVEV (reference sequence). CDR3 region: CASSPIPGRDNTEAFF. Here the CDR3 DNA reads TGTGCCAGCAGTCCCATCCCAGGGCGGGATAACACTGAAGCTTTCTTT.

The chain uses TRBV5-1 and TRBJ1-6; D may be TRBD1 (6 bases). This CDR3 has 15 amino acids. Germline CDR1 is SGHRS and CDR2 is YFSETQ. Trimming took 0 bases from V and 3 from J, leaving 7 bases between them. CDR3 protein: CASSLGTDYNSPLHF. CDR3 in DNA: TGCGCCAGCAGCTTGGGGACAGACTATAATTCACCCCTCCACTTT.

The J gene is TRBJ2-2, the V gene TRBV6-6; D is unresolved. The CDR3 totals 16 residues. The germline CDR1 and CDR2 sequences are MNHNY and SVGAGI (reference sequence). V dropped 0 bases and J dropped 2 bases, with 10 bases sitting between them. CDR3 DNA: TGTGCCAGCAGTTACTCGAGGCCAGCCAACACCGGGGAGCTGTTTTTT. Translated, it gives CASSYSRPANTGELFF.